This T cell receptor beta chain stems from a study of T cells in Graves' hyperthyroidism and ophthalmopathy. Points from the study as a whole: Most clonotypes expanded in the thyroid (above 0.001) were also present in blood.

Remarks on this clonotype: No antigen is known for it.

RNA transcripts were the template for amplifying TCR beta CDR3 regions. An initial round of RT-PCR targeting the TCR CDR3 relied on the HTBI primer set. One entry per CDR3 protein results from TCRdb running MiXCR on the multiplex PCR reads. The repertoire includes hundreds of thousands of distinct CDR3 sequences, 30% to 40% of them detected once, and roughly 30% sits in the top ten. CDR3 size: 16 residues. Trimming removed 3 bases from V and 6 bases from J, with 17 bases in between. Germline V lookup: CDR1 KGHDR, CDR2 SFDVKD. The origin of this receptor is a woman between 40 and 55 years old with Graves' hyperthyroidism. The genes are TRBV24-1 and TRBJ1-5, with D tentatively TRBD1 (6 bases). The specimen was blood. CDR3 residues: CATSDPRQDLSQPQHF. CDR3 nucleotide sequence: TGTGCCACCAGTGATCCTCGACAGGACTTGAGTCAGCCCCAGCATTTT.